This T cell receptor beta chain was identified during a study of T cells after yellow fever vaccination. Points from the study as a whole: A limited proportion of clonotypes was detected within both the CD4 and CD8 compartments. Secondary responses were weaker yet peaked faster, day 5 versus 15. FACS-sorted repertoires might harbor abundant contaminating clonotypes from the bulk population.

TCRdb reprocessed the 5' RACE reads with MiXCR, giving one entry per CDR3 protein. The data contain under 200,000 distinct CDR3 sequences, 9.5% to 11% of them seen just once; the ten biggest clones take up 36%. For this clonotype: Antigen unknown.

Germline lookup yields CDR1 SGHAT and CDR2 FQNNGV. J gave up 2 bases and V 1 base, and 9 bases lay outside the gene matches. The CDR3 spans 17 residues. The genes are TRBV11-2 and TRBJ2-5, with TRBD1 matching over 8 bases. The sequencing here drew on CD8+ T cells sorted from PBMCs, taken 15 days after the yellow fever booster vaccination. The clonotype was recovered from a young man who received the YFV17D yellow fever vaccine. CDR3 protein: CASSLVRPGGKQETQYF. The CDR3 nucleotides are TGTGCCAGCAGCTTAGTCAGGCCAGGGGGCAAACAAGAGACCCAGTACTTC. Full variable domain (outside the CDR3, taken from reference TRBV11-2 and TRBJ2-5): EAGVAQSPRYKIIEKRQSVAFWCNPISGHATLYWYQQILGQGPKLLIQFQNNGVVDDSQLPKDRFSAERLKGVDSTLKIQPAKLEDSAVYLCASSLVRPGGKQETQYFGPGTRLLVL.